The present T cell receptor beta chain was sequenced within a study of T-cell memory formation after mild COVID-19. Study information: Most TCR clusters belonged to a single donor. General study results and limits: Memory cells collected pre-infection included some clones that later responded, suggesting cross-reactive memory joined. SARS-CoV-2 specificity of second-wave clones peaking day 37 was unconfirmed. Clones that shrank (day 15 to 85) were balanced CD4/CD8, whereas later expanders leaned CD4+.

Note on this clonotype: Its antigen is not known.

Germline V gene data show CDR1 as LGHNA and CDR2 as YNFKEQ. The CDR3 runs to 15 residues. Trimming left V 0 bases short and J 1 base short, with 7 bases between. TCRdb called the 5' RACE reads again in MiXCR, with one record for every CDR3 protein. The sample shows roughly 480,000 distinct CDR3 sequences, around 27% of them seen only once. The sample comprised PBMCs or a T cell subset sorted from them (not recorded which). The TCR sequence derives from an adult woman who had mild COVID-19 (a few samples of this study predate the infection). Cell type and time point are not known. This rearrangement joins TRBV4-2 to TRBJ2-4, with D perhaps matching TRBD2 (5 bases). For the CDR3, the DNA is TGTGCCAGCAGCCAAGATGAGGGTGCCAAAAACATTCAGTACTTC. It encodes CASSQDEGAKNIQYF.